This passage covers 30 T cell receptor beta chains from one sample sequenced in a study of shared clonotypes between healthy human individuals. CD45RO-negative cells were positively selected for CCR7, leaving out terminally differentiated effector memory CD45RA+ cells. Data came from immunoSEQ multiplex PCR; TCRdb stores just in-frame clones and leaves some out. The sample carries about 2 million clones, about 95% recorded once. Material for sequencing was naive CD8+ T cells sorted from blood. The origin of the receptors is a man between 18 and 29 years old in good health.

As regards this clone: This CDR3 is also generated by other DNA sequences in the sample. The chain employs TRBV6-5 and TRBJ1-1; possibly TRBD1 for D (5 bases). Trimming left V 2 bases short and J 8 bases short, with 12 bases between. CDR3 length: 13 amino acids. Germline loops: CDR1 MNHEY, CDR2 SVGAGI. The CDR3 region is CASSYGGAGEAFF. The CDR3 coding sequence is TGTGCCAGCAGTTACGGAGGGGCAGGAGAAGCTTTCTTT.

A remark on this clone: This specimen includes other DNA sequences encoding the same CDR3. The chain joins TRBV7-2 to TRBJ2-7; D not certain. Germline CDR1 and CDR2: SGHTA and FQGNSA. V lost 3 bases and J lost 4, with 4 bases in between. The CDR3 covers 11 residues. The CDR3 loop is CASSLLYEQYF. The CDR3 DNA is TGTGCCAGCAGCTTGTTATACGAGCAGTACTTC. Supplemented by reference TRBV7-2 and TRBJ2-7, the full variable domain reads GAGVSQSPSNKVTEKGKDVELRCDPISGHTALYWYRQSLGQGLEFLIYFQGNSAPDKSGLPSDRFSAERTGGSVSTLTIQRTQQEDSAVYLCASSLLYEQYFGPGTRLTVT.

J is TRBJ2-7 and V is TRBV6-5, with TRBD1 identical over 8 bases. Germline values: CDR1 MNHEY, CDR2 SVGAGI. This CDR3 has 14 amino acids. Trimming took 1 base from V and 2 from J; bases not matched to a gene: 1. The chain's CDR3 is CASSYWDRTYEQYF. CDR3 coding DNA: TGTGCCAGCAGTTACTGGGACAGGACCTACGAGCAGTACTTC.

This sequence joins TRBV29-1 and TRBJ2-7; D remains ambiguous. V was clipped by 0 bases and J by 0 bases, with 9 bases between them. The CDR3 is 14 residues long. Germline values: CDR1 SQVTM, CDR2 ANQGSEA. Written as DNA, the CDR3 is TGCAGCGTTGAAGATCCCCGGTTCTCCTACGAGCAGTACTTC. Amino acid sequence: CSVEDPRFSYEQYF.

This chain uses TRBV2 with TRBJ1-1; D not certain. The V gene's germline CDR1 is SNHLY and CDR2 FYNNEI. V shed 7 bases and J shed 7 bases, with 7 bases lying between them. CDR3 size: 10 residues. CDR3 sequence reads: CASMESEAFF. In nucleotides, the CDR3 is TGTGCCAGCATGGAGAGTGAAGCTTTCTTT.

The chain carries TRBV7-8 and TRBJ2-2; 9 bases are a match to TRBD2. The CDR3 covers 16 residues. V was pared by 5 bases and J by 4 bases, with 8 bases of the junction left unmatched. Germline assignment: CDR1 SGHVS and CDR2 FQNEAQ. The CDR3 is CASSASAGGLTGELFF. The CDR3 coding sequence is TGTGCCAGCAGCGCCAGCGCGGGAGGGCTCACCGGGGAGCTGTTTTTT.

The V call is TRBV27, the J call TRBJ2-7, with D possibly TRBD2 on 6 matching bases. Trimming stripped 6 bases from V and 0 bases from J, with 9 bases between. This CDR3 is 13 amino acids long. CDR1 is MNHEY and CDR2 is SMNVEV in the germline V gene (reference sequence). The CDR3 is CASSVTSSYEQYF. The CDR3 region has the DNA TGTGCCAGCAGCGTGACTAGCTCCTACGAGCAGTACTTC.

The chain is built from TRBV29-1 and TRBJ2-5; D remains unclear. V dropped 0 bases and J dropped 3 bases, with 14 bases sitting between them. Germline V CDR1 and CDR2: SQVTM, ANQGSEA. The length of the CDR3 is 15 residues. The CDR3 loop reads CSVEDWEEPEETQYF. The CDR3 DNA follows: TGCAGCGTTGAAGATTGGGAAGAACCTGAAGAGACCCAGTACTTC.

This clone was detected only once. Other DNA sequences within the sample encode an identical CDR3. CDR3 amino acids: CASSLVREETQYF. CDR3 coding DNA: TGTGCCAGCAGCTTAGTTAGGGAAGAGACCCAGTACTTC. V usage is TRBV7-9 and J usage is TRBJ2-5; D uncertain. The germline V and J ends were trimmed by 1 base and 3 bases, with 6 bases remaining between them. The CDR3 runs 13 residues. CDR1 is SEHNR, CDR2 FQNEAQ, per germline (reference sequence).

The chain has TRBV7-9 and TRBJ2-7; D gene uncertain. CDR3 length: 14 residues. With 1 base removed from V and 2 bases from J, the gap between germline ends came to 9 bases. From germline, CDR1 is SEHNR and CDR2 FQNEAQ (reference sequence). The CDR3 sequence: CASSLGSGTYEQYF. CDR3 bases: TGTGCCAGCAGCTTAGGTTCGGGTACCTACGAGCAGTACTTC.

The V gene is TRBV2, the J gene TRBJ2-2, with D possibly TRBD1 on 6 matching bases. Trimming pared 5 bases from V and 8 bases from J, leaving 18 bases between. The CDR3 runs 15 residues. Germline CDR1 SNHLY, CDR2 FYNNEI. The CDR3 DNA sequence: TGTGCCAGCAGTCCGAGTCAGGGGCCGAAAGGGGAGCTGTTTTTT. It is translated as CASSPSQGPKGELFF.

The V call is TRBV27, the J call TRBJ2-3, with D maybe TRBD2 (6 bases). V was trimmed by 0 bases and J by 2 bases, leaving 12 bases between them. CDR1 and CDR2 (germline): MNHEY, SMNVEV (reference sequence). CDR3 length: 16 amino acids. This CDR3 reads CASSLSGGLTTDTQYF. The CDR3 DNA is TGTGCCAGCAGTTTATCCGGCGGACTAACCACAGATACGCAGTATTTT.

This clone was found once. The rearrangement uses TRBV4-1 and TRBJ1-4; no reliable D call. This CDR3 contains 16 residues. Germline assignment: CDR1 MGHRA and CDR2 YSYEKL. Trimming cost V 0 bases and J 3 bases, with 11 bases left between them. CDR3: CASSQEHWVPNEKLFF. CDR3 DNA sequence: TGCGCCAGCAGCCAAGAGCATTGGGTACCTAATGAAAAACTGTTTTTT.

The chain uses TRBV25-1 and TRBJ2-1; 7 nucleotides align to TRBD2. Trimming took 5 bases from V and 0 from J; bases not matched to a gene: 4. This CDR3 region has 15 residues. Germline V gives CDR1 MGHDK, CDR2 SYGVNS. CDR3 nucleotides: TGTGCCAGCAGTTCGTGGGAGGGCTCCTACAATGAGCAGTTCTTC. The encoded protein is CASSSWEGSYNEQFF.

Turning to this clone: At one end, the junction sequence differs from germline, possibly due to a read error. The chain links TRBV16 to TRBJ2-7; D could derive from TRBD1 or TRBD2 (5 bases each). The CDR3 runs 14 residues. CDR1 and CDR2 (germline): KGHSY, FQNENV. DNA for the CDR3: TGTGCCAGCGGCCAAGCAGGGAGCTCCTACGAGCAGTACTTC. Amino acids: CASGQAGSSYEQYF.

This chain joins TRBV28 and TRBJ1-6; tentatively, D is TRBD1 (6 bases). CDR1 is MDHEN, CDR2 SYDVKM, per germline. The CDR3 sequence is 17 residues long. Trimming took off 2 bases at V and 3 bases at J, with 14 bases between the two ends. The CDR3 is CASSLEGGLLYNSPLHF. The CDR3 DNA follows: TGTGCCAGCAGTTTAGAGGGGGGGCTCCTCTATAATTCACCCCTCCACTTT.

The chain couples TRBV29-1 to TRBJ2-2; the match to TRBD2 covers 11 bases. The ends lost 7 bases at V and 2 bases at J; junction bases unmatched: 3. The CDR3 extends over 14 amino acids. Germline V gene lookup returns CDR1 SQVTM and CDR2 ANQGSEA. The CDR3 bases are TGCAGCGCACGACTAGCGGGAAACACCGGGGAGCTGTTTTTT. Encoded protein: CSARLAGNTGELFF.

This chain joins TRBV5-6 and TRBJ2-7; TRBD1 matches 8 bases. In germline, CDR1 is SGHDT, CDR2 YYEEEE. J gave up 3 bases and V 6 bases, and 8 bases lay outside the gene matches. This CDR3 region has 14 residues. CDR3 bases: TGTGCCAGCACCTGGGGACAGGCGAACTACGAGCAGTACTTC. This gives the protein CASTWGQANYEQYF.

The chain carries TRBV7-9 and TRBJ2-1; 7 nucleotides align to TRBD2. The germline V gene has CDR1 SEHNR and CDR2 FQNEAQ (reference sequence). The J segment lost 8 bases and the V segment lost 6 bases, leaving 7 bases of the junction unmatched. CDR3 length: 13 amino acids. The DNA for the CDR3 is TGTGCCAGCAGGCGGGAGCTAGGGGATGAGCAGTTCTTC. Protein: CASRRELGDEQFF.

The chain uses TRBV6-6 and TRBJ2-5; D ambiguous. The V gene lost 7 bases and the J gene lost 3 bases, with 21 bases spanning the gap. CDR1 is MNHNY, CDR2 SVGAGI, per germline (reference sequence). The CDR3 contains 16 residues. This CDR3 reads CASTPWARWIEETQYF. CDR3 nucleotide sequence: TGTGCCAGCACTCCGTGGGCCCGATGGATTGAAGAGACCCAGTACTTC.

The chain is built from TRBV11-2 and TRBJ2-3; a weak D match, TRBD2 (6 bases). V was cut by 5 bases and J by 0 bases, with 12 bases left in between. This CDR3 has 15 amino acids. CDR1 is SGHAT, CDR2 FQNNGV, per germline. CDR3 region: CASSRGDTSTDTQYF. CDR3 DNA sequence: TGTGCCAGCAGCCGCGGGGATACTAGCACAGATACGCAGTATTTT. The complete variable domain, with remaining parts taken from reference TRBV11-2 and TRBJ2-3, reads EAGVAQSPRYKIIEKRQSVAFWCNPISGHATLYWYQQILGQGPKLLIQFQNNGVVDDSQLPKDRFSAERLKGVDSTLKIQPAKLEDSAVYLCASSRGDTSTDTQYFGPGTRLTVL.

This clone was observed once. J is TRBJ2-7 and V is TRBV7-9, with 8 bases matching TRBD1. The CDR3 has 17 residues. Germline CDR1 is SEHNR and CDR2 is FQNEAQ (reference sequence). The J segment lost 0 bases and the V segment lost 5 bases, leaving 12 bases of the junction unmatched. CDR3 in amino acids: CASSPSPGDRSSYEQYF. CDR3 DNA sequence: TGTGCCAGCAGCCCAAGCCCCGGGGACAGGAGCTCCTACGAGCAGTACTTC.

The rearrangement joins TRBV2 to TRBJ1-1; 7 bases map to TRBD1. The germline CDR1 and CDR2 sequences are SNHLY and FYNNEI. J was trimmed by 4 bases and V by 2 bases; bases with no gene match: 7. The CDR3 extends over 15 amino acids. CDR3 loop: CASSETRGLGTEAFF. The CDR3 DNA reads TGTGCCAGCAGTGAAACGAGGGGGCTGGGCACTGAAGCTTTCTTT.

The chain combines TRBV11-2 with TRBJ2-1; weak D call: TRBD2 (6 bases). Trimming pared 5 bases from V and 8 bases from J, leaving 22 bases between. The CDR3 covers 16 residues. Germline V gene data show CDR1 as SGHAT and CDR2 as FQNNGV. The CDR3 is CASSDQPAGFYDEQFF. In DNA, the CDR3 is TGTGCCAGCAGCGACCAGCCGGCGGGATTCTATGATGAGCAGTTCTTC.

Notes on this clone: The sample has other DNA sequences that encode this CDR3 too. This chain uses TRBV30 with TRBJ2-7; D is perhaps TRBD1 (6 bases). The V end was cut by 0 bases, the J end by 2 bases, with 8 bases between. CDR1 is GTSNPN, CDR2 SVGIG, per germline (reference sequence). The CDR3 extends over 13 amino acids. CDR3 nucleotides: TGTGCCTGGAGTGTCGGACAGCCCTACGAGCAGTACTTC. This gives the protein CAWSVGQPYEQYF. Based on the CDR3 plus reference TRBV30 and TRBJ2-7, the full variable domain is SQTIHQWPATLVQPVGSPLSLECTVEGTSNPNLYWYRQAAGRGLQLLFYSVGIGQISSEVPQNLSASRPQDRQFILSSKKLLLSDSGFYLCAWSVGQPYEQYFGPGTRLTVT.

This chain uses TRBV7-9 with TRBJ1-1; possible D gene TRBD1, 6 bases. CDR1 is SEHNR, CDR2 FQNEAQ, per germline (reference sequence). The V gene lost 5 bases and the J gene lost 4 bases, with 11 bases spanning the gap. CDR3 length: 13 amino acids. The CDR3 DNA reads as TGTGCCAGCAGCCAAACAGGGCCCACTGAAGCTTTCTTT. It yields the protein CASSQTGPTEAFF.

The gene calls are TRBV6-1 and TRBJ2-1; perhaps TRBD1 as D (6 bases). CDR1 and CDR2 from the germline V gene are MNHNS and SASEGT. The CDR3 is 12 residues long. With 5 bases removed from V and 9 bases from J, the gap between germline ends came to 11 bases. DNA of the CDR3: TGTGCCAGCAGTACCTGGGGGCTTGAGCAGTTCTTC. This translates into CASSTWGLEQFF.

The chain carries TRBV27 and TRBJ1-4; possible D gene TRBD1, 5 bases. V was shortened by 6 bases and J by 5 bases, with 19 bases between the two germline ends. This CDR3 is built from 16 residues. Per germline, CDR1 MNHEY and CDR2 SMNVEV (reference sequence). CDR3 coding DNA: TGTGCCAGCAGCGGACTCAACCCTCGGGGGAATGAAAAACTGTTTTTT. It translates to CASSGLNPRGNEKLFF.

The chain employs TRBV6-4 and TRBJ2-7, with 8 bases lining up with TRBD2. The CDR3 spans 15 residues. Germline CDR1 and CDR2: MRHNA and SNTAGT. The ends lost 2 bases at V and 4 bases at J; junction bases unmatched: 7. Here the CDR3 reads CASSDRSGRTYEQYF. The CDR3 DNA reads as TGTGCCAGCAGTGACCGGAGCGGGAGAACGTACGAGCAGTACTTC.

The V and J genes are TRBV13 and TRBJ2-7; 7 bases line up with TRBD1. V gave up 5 bases and J gave up 3 bases; unmatched junction bases: 7. The CDR3 has 14 amino acids. Germline lookup yields CDR1 PRHDT and CDR2 FYEKMQ (reference sequence). CDR3: CASSDRQGYYEQYF. Here the CDR3 DNA reads TGTGCCAGCAGCGACCGACAGGGCTACTACGAGCAGTACTTC.